This T cell receptor (beta chain) was captured in a study of graft-versus-host responses after intestinal transplantation. Study as a whole: Transplant recipients had multivisceral, liver-intestinal, or isolated intestinal grafts. Every recipient had anti-thymocyte globulin induction and approximately three years of tacrolimus plus steroids. Whole-study results and caveats: Present in recipient marrow, GvH clones included some that appeared first in ileum or blood. Maximum circulating GvH clone levels tracked with early post-transplant HvG decreases.

Germline assignment: CDR1 SEHNR and CDR2 FQNEAQ (reference sequence). The CDR3 extends over 16 amino acids. J was trimmed by 6 bases and V by 5 bases; bases with no gene match: 11. For this clone: The antigen remains undetermined.

Clones were sequenced by immunoSEQ multiplex PCR, and TCRdb holds only the in-frame ones, with some missing. This repertoire shows 80,000 to 95,000 clones, about 93% found once; its top ten account for approximately 5.6%. Sequenced material: unstimulated CD8+ T cells sorted from spleen or lymph node cells, taken before intestinal transplant. This chain connects TRBV7-9 to TRBJ1-4; 8 bases are shared with TRBD1. The sequence came from a human donor who received an intestinal transplant. CDR3 DNA sequence: TGTGCCAGCAGCCACGCCCTGACAGGGGCGGATGAAAAACTGTTTTTT. Translated: CASSHALTGADEKLFF.